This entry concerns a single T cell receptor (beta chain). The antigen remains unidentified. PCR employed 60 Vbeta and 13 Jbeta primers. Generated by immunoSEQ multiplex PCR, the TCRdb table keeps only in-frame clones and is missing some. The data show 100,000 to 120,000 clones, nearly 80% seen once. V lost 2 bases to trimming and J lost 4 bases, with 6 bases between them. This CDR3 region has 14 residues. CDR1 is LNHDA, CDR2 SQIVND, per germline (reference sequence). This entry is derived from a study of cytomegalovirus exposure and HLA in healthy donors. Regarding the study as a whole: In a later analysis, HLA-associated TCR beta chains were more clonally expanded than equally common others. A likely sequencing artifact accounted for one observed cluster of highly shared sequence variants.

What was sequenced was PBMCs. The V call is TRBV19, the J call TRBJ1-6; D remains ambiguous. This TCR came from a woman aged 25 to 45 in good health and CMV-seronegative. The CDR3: CASSIQVYNSPLHF. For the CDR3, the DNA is TGTGCCAGTAGTATACAGGTTTATAATTCACCCCTCCACTTT. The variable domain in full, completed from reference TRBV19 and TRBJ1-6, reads DGGITQSPKYLFRKEGQNVTLSCEQNLNHDAMYWYRQDPGQGLRLIYYSQIVNDFQKGDIAEGYSVSREKKESFPLTVTSAQKNPTAFYLCASSIQVYNSPLHFGNGTRLTVT.